The clone carrying this T cell receptor (beta chain) has at least ten counts. The target antigen is unknown. V was shortened by 6 bases and J by 4 bases, with 13 bases between the two germline ends. The CDR3 has 13 amino acids. Looked up from germline, CDR1 is MNHNS and CDR2 is SASEGT. This sample stems from a study of glioma-infiltrating T cells. Notes on the study in general: Non-neoplastic patients had below-expected tissue-blood divergence, while all gliomas exceeded expectation. Tissue and blood shared very few CDR3 sequences.

Using RNA template, CDR3s of TCR alpha and beta were amplified with iRepertoire arm-PCR. Tissue mRNA or PBMC total RNA, 100-400 ng, went into one-step reverse transcription and amplification. A single record per CDR3 protein comes from TCRdb applying MiXCR to the multiplex PCR reads. The data show 84,000 or so distinct CDR3 sequences, around a quarter seen once. This sequence joins TRBV6-1 and TRBJ2-7; D call uncertain. The origin of this receptor is a human donor with low-grade glioma or glioblastoma, undergoing nonglioma brain surgery, or in good health (not recorded which). The sample taken for sequencing was glioma tissue, nonneoplastic brain tissue, or PBMCs (not recorded which). Here the CDR3 DNA reads TGTGCCAGCAGAGCCCCCCCAAGGTACGAGCAGTACTTC. It translates to CASRAPPRYEQYF.